This TCR beta chain stems from a study of CD8 T cells in Susac syndrome. The RNA, roughly 0.45 to 1 ug, was put through reverse transcription using random hexamers. TCRdb reprocessed the immunoSEQ multiplex PCR reads with MiXCR, giving one entry per CDR3 protein. Found here are 200,000 or so distinct CDR3 sequences, 90% to 95% of them singletons; the top ten hold 0.085% to 0.095%. Germline-derived CDR1 and CDR2 are GTSNPN and SVGIG (reference sequence). Trimming took off 5 bases at V and 1 base at J, with 9 bases between the two ends. The CDR3 has 13 residues. Sequenced input: CD4+ T cells from PBMCs. This sequence was found in a human donor with multiple sclerosis. The gene calls are TRBV30 and TRBJ2-1; unclear D gene. CDR3 in DNA: TGTGCCTGGTCCCTAAATTCCTACAATGAGCAGTTCTTC. Translated: CAWSLNSYNEQFF.